The present T cell receptor beta chain was sequenced within a study of vaccination and CD4 T cells after COVID-19. At the level of the study: The authors used overlapping spike peptides from SARS-CoV-2, HCoV-NL63, HCoV-OC43 and HCoV-229E to stimulate cells.

With the Oncomine TCR Beta short-read assay, DNA from cultured CD4+ T cells was sequenced. TCRdb analysed the PCR reads with MiXCR anew, one entry per CDR3 protein. The sample lists 20,000 to 25,000 distinct CDR3 sequences, about 64% occurring once. Treatment specified: approximately 10-day PBMC culture with coronavirus spike peptide pools or control peptides (ViraFEST assay). About this clonotype: The target antigen is unknown.

V was clipped by 2 bases and J by 0 bases, with 8 bases between them. Germline V lookup: CDR1 MNHEY, CDR2 SVGAGI. This CDR3 has 15 residues. The V call is TRBV6-5, the J call TRBJ1-3; the D is unclear. The starting material was CD4+ T cells from blood, cultured in vitro, obtained after SARS-CoV-2 vaccination. The origin of this receptor is a human donor who received a COVID-19 vaccine. CDR3 coding DNA: TGTGCCAGCAGTTACCGCGGGTTCTCTGGAAACACCATATATTTT. Translating it yields CASSYRGFSGNTIYF.